This TCR beta chain is from a study of blood T cell repertoires in COVID-19 (TCRdb year 2020). For the study in its entirety: Samples covering the acute and convalescent phases of COVID-19 were provided by collaborators in the United States, Italy and Spain. The prospective study material was composed of cDNA or gDNA derived from T cells, B-cell-depleted T cells, or PBMCs. Deeply sampled blood TCRbeta repertoires from subjects exposed to, actively infected with, or recovered from COVID-19 were included in the dataset. A freely available public database, intended as a resource for researchers studying the immune response to SARS-CoV-2, is where the repertoires were released. The samples were drawn from two sources: the first 160 participants of the ongoing ImmuneRACE study, and fewer than 1,500 subjects contributed by 6 global collaborators. Sample metadata almost always included a de-identified subject ID, COVID-19 status, age in years and sex. Where HLA class I and class II types were available, the types were taken from metadata supplied by the sample provider, not from assay-based typing.

What the work shows at the level of the full study, not this receptor alone: The amount of clinical and demographic metadata varied by source and participant and was provided uncurated.

The germline V gene encodes CDR1 KGHSH and CDR2 LQKENI. Trimming takes 2 bases off V and 4 bases off J; junction bases not matched to a gene: 6. From its cysteine to its phenylalanine, the CDR3 spans 16 amino acids. The kept DNA is CDR3 alone, 48 bases in frame from the first base. Enrolling through a virtual design, the prospective study's participants ranged in age from roughly 18 to 89 years and lived across around 25 United States geographic areas. In the prospective study, participants were assigned to cohorts based on the clinical history participants reported in a screening survey and a study questionnaire. Each participant in the prospective study had whole blood, serum and a nasopharyngeal or oropharyngeal swab collected by mobile phlebotomists. Participants in the prospective study had the option to provide additional blood draws and questionnaires over an approximately two-month period. Prospective study blood samples were shipped either frozen or at room temperature before DNA extraction.

TCRbeta CDR3 regions were amplified from genomic DNA by means of the immunoSEQ Assay, a bias-controlled multiplex PCR. The authors processed their data as follows. Nucleated cell counts per sample were estimated from amplification of reference gene primers within the assay. To quantify the absolute abundance of each unique TCRbeta CDR3 rearrangement, sequence reads were collapsed and filtered. Productive Simpson clonality was computed per sample as the square root of Simpson's diversity index over productive rearrangements. Imported from immuneACCESS, the table was reduced by TCRdb to in-frame sequences with V and J called. These copies leave out some clones; in studies compared against another copy, an unresolved V gene accounts for under half, and the cause of the remainder is not known. The V and J calls and clone size come from that table; D and trimming were worked out from the DNA. This sample is represented by about 160,000 clones; roughly 80% of them were singletons. Jointly, the top ten make up about 5.7% of the sample.

This clone has a single count. The antigen this receptor binds is unknown. Per-nucleotide qualities are absent, and no much larger clonotype sits a single base away. Sample: PBMCs or T cells enriched from blood (not recorded which). The chain couples TRBV18 to TRBJ2-3, with 10 bases aligning to TRBD2. This TCR was sampled from a woman aged 40 to 50 with acute COVID-19. Here the CDR3 is given as CASSPGTSVIADTQYF. Read as DNA, the sequence is TGTGCCAGCTCACCAGGGACTAGCGTTATCGCAGATACGCAGTATTTT.